These T cell receptor beta chains were read from a single sample in a study of shared clonotypes between healthy human individuals. Libraries were prepared by immunoSEQ multiplex PCR; TCRdb keeps only in-frame clonotypes and omits some of them. The sample holds roughly 2 million clones, roughly 96% seen once. What was sequenced was naive CD4+ T cells sorted from blood. These receptors all stem from a man aged 18 to 30 in good health. Both conserved end residues are part of each CDR3. D genes are given only for firm matches. Rows may omit the clone size; those that give it use once, few, many or a size class.

d_call	j_call	clone_size	v_call	cdr3_aa	cdr3_nt
.	TRBJ1-1	.	TRBV6-1	CASRDPTGMNTEAFF	TGTGCCAGCAGGGACCCCACGGGCATGAACACTGAAGCTTTCTTT
.	TRBJ2-7	.	TRBV12-5	CASGLVEQYF	TGTGCTAGTGGTTTGGTGGAGCAGTACTTC
.	TRBJ2-3	.	TRBV5-1	CASSLDGQGDTQYF	TGCGCCAGCAGCTTGGACGGACAAGGGGATACGCAGTATTTT
.	TRBJ2-7	.	TRBV7-2	CASSPSEAYEQYF	TGTGCCAGCAGCCCCTCCGAGGCCTACGAGCAGTACTTC
.	TRBJ2-3	.	TRBV7-6	CASSLVAGSTDTQYF	TGTGCCAGCAGCTTAGTGGCGGGGAGCACAGATACGCAGTATTTT
.	TRBJ1-1	.	TRBV21-1	CASSKDRGPALNTEAFF	TGTGCCAGCAGCAAAGATAGGGGACCAGCCCTGAACACTGAAGCTTTCTTT
.	TRBJ2-3	.	TRBV10-3	CAITVRDTQYF	TGTGCCATCACAGTCAGAGATACGCAGTATTTT
.	TRBJ2-1	.	TRBV9	CASSVAPRGGEQFF	TGTGCCAGCAGCGTAGCCCCTCGGGGAGGTGAGCAGTTCTTC
.	TRBJ2-1	.	TRBV11-3	CASSLAGWGTTGNEQFF	TGTGCCAGCAGCTTAGCGGGATGGGGGACCACCGGGAATGAGCAGTTCTTC
TRBD2	TRBJ2-1	.	TRBV6-1	CASSEVGLAALGRSKNEQFF	TGTGCCAGCAGTGAAGTTGGACTAGCGGCCCTAGGCCGTAGTAAAAATGAGCAGTTCTTC
.	TRBJ2-5	.	TRBV7-9	CASSPTQETQYF	TGTGCCAGCAGCCCCACTCAAGAGACCCAGTACTTC
.	TRBJ2-7	.	TRBV30	CAWSVLGDLMHF	TGTGCCTGGAGTGTTTTGGGGGATTTGATGCACTTC
.	TRBJ2-3	.	TRBV18	CASSPQSSGTDTQYF	TGTGCCAGCTCACCACAGTCTAGCGGCACAGATACGCAGTATTTT
TRBD2	TRBJ2-1	.	TRBV27	CASSLASGVYNEQFF	TGTGCCAGCAGTTTAGCTAGCGGGGTCTACAATGAGCAGTTCTTC
.	TRBJ2-7	.	TRBV5-5	CASSWASQGGLEQYF	TGTGCCAGCAGCTGGGCGAGCCAGGGGGGCCTCGAGCAGTACTTC
.	TRBJ2-3	.	TRBV7-9	CASSSGLPTDTQYF	TGTGCCAGCAGCTCTGGGCTCCCCACAGATACGCAGTATTTT
.	TRBJ2-7	.	TRBV5-1	CASSRDPHAYEQYF	TGCGCCAGCAGTCGGGACCCGCATGCCTACGAGCAGTACTTC
TRBD2	TRBJ2-1	.	TRBV10-3	CAISTSSGASYNEQFF	TGTGCCATCAGTACCTCTAGCGGGGCCTCCTACAATGAGCAGTTCTTC
.	TRBJ2-7	.	TRBV6-6	CASSYLGVLDSYEQYF	TGTGCCAGCAGTTACTTGGGTGTTCTCGACTCCTACGAGCAGTACTTC
.	TRBJ2-5	.	TRBV2	CASTYQETQYF	TGTGCCAGCACCTATCAAGAGACCCAGTACTTC
.	TRBJ2-3	.	TRBV5-1	CASSIDRRDTQYF	TGCGCCAGCAGCATCGACAGAAGGGATACGCAGTATTTT
.	TRBJ2-3	.	TRBV27	CASSLPSRDTQYF	TGTGCCAGCAGTTTACCCTCGAGAGATACGCAGTATTTT
TRBD1	TRBJ1-1	once	TRBV30	CAWGTGMNTEAFF	TGTGCCTGGGGGACAGGGATGAACACTGAAGCTTTCTTT
.	TRBJ2-7	.	TRBV7-2	CASSPAPTMSYEQYF	TGTGCCAGCAGCCCGGCCCCTACTATGAGCTACGAGCAGTACTTC
TRBD2	TRBJ2-1	.	TRBV5-1	CASSTGLVRDEQFF	TGCGCCAGCAGCACGGGACTAGTTCGGGATGAGCAGTTCTTC
TRBD1	TRBJ2-6	.	TRBV5-1	CASGQGASGANVLTF	TGCGCCAGCGGGCAGGGGGCTTCTGGGGCCAACGTCCTGACTTTC
TRBD1	TRBJ2-2	.	TRBV5-6	CASRKTGGAGTGELFF	TGTGCCAGCAGGAAAACAGGGGGCGCAGGCACCGGGGAGCTGTTTTTT
.	TRBJ2-3	.	TRBV7-3	CASSLKGGGTDTQYF	TGTGCCAGCAGCTTAAAAGGTGGGGGAACAGATACGCAGTATTTT
.	TRBJ2-5	.	TRBV4-3	CASSQRWGQETQYF	TGCGCCAGCAGCCAAAGATGGGGGCAAGAGACCCAGTACTTC
.	TRBJ1-2	once	TRBV27	CASSDARGPINGYTF	TGTGCCAGCAGCGATGCAAGGGGACCAATTAATGGCTACACCTTC
.	TRBJ2-5	.	TRBV7-2	CASSLGARETQYF	TGTGCCAGCAGCTTAGGCGCTCGGGAGACCCAGTACTTC
TRBD2	TRBJ2-7	.	TRBV10-3	CAIRSLAGYEQYF	TGTGCCATCAGGTCCCTAGCGGGATACGAGCAGTACTTC
.	TRBJ2-5	once	TRBV9	CASSVVGYQETQYF	TGTGCCAGCAGCGTAGTGGGGTACCAAGAGACCCAGTACTTC
TRBD1	TRBJ1-1	.	TRBV29-1	CSVTGGNTEAFF	TGCAGCGTTACAGGGGGGAACACTGAAGCTTTCTTT
.	TRBJ1-1	.	TRBV6-5	CASSIRIMNTEAFF	TGTGCCAGCAGTATCAGAATCATGAACACTGAAGCTTTCTTT
.	TRBJ1-2	.	TRBV4-3	CASSQEPRSSYGYTF	TGCGCCAGCAGCCAAGAGCCTAGGTCGAGCTATGGCTACACCTTC
.	TRBJ2-7	.	TRBV6-1	CASSEGEGRYEQYF	TGTGCCAGCAGTGAAGGCGAGGGACGCTACGAGCAGTACTTC
TRBD1	TRBJ2-2	.	TRBV29-1	CSASAGTGSTGELFF	TGCAGCGCCTCAGCCGGGACAGGGTCCACCGGGGAGCTGTTTTTT
TRBD1	TRBJ1-2	once	TRBV10-2	CASRGQGKSMGYTF	TGCGCCAGCAGGGGACAGGGGAAATCTATGGGCTACACCTTC
.	TRBJ1-1	.	TRBV6-1	CASNLRDTREAFF	TGTGCCAGCAACCTTCGGGACACCCGCGAAGCTTTCTTT
TRBD1	TRBJ1-2	once	TRBV11-2	CASSLSQGAIDGYTF	TGTGCCAGCAGCTTATCGCAGGGGGCGATAGATGGCTACACCTTC
.	TRBJ2-1	.	TRBV7-9	CSGGVGNEQFF	TGCAGCGGCGGGGTGGGCAATGAGCAGTTCTTC
.	TRBJ1-2	.	TRBV10-3	CAISDAALPSENGYTF	TGTGCCATCAGTGACGCCGCCCTTCCTTCTGAGAATGGCTACACCTTC
.	TRBJ2-7	.	TRBV30	CAWAEEGEQYF	TGTGCCTGGGCGGAGGAAGGCGAGCAGTACTTC
.	TRBJ2-5	.	TRBV7-2	CASSLVGQETQYF	TGTGCCAGCAGCTTAGTGGGACAAGAGACCCAGTACTTC
TRBD2	TRBJ2-1	.	TRBV30	CAWSVLGGGPGSEQFF	TGTGCCTGGAGTGTACTCGGGGGAGGGCCGGGGTCTGAGCAGTTCTTC
TRBD1	TRBJ1-4	.	TRBV2	CASRWTGTNEKLFF	TGTGCCAGCAGATGGACAGGGACTAATGAAAAACTGTTTTTT